The present T cell receptor (beta chain) was sequenced within a study of T-cell memory formation after mild COVID-19. MiXCR, applied by TCRdb to the 5' RACE reads, yields one record per CDR3 protein. This sample has roughly 380,000 distinct CDR3 sequences; 25% to 30% occur once, and the top ten carry less than 15%. The germline V gene encodes CDR1 GTSNPN and CDR2 SVGIG (reference sequence). The V segment lost 7 bases and the J segment 3 bases; nucleotides outside the gene matches: 8. This CDR3 has 13 amino acids. This clonotype was detected a few times. Its antigen is unknown. Points from the study as a whole: Clones contracting across day 15 to 85 had a balanced CD4/CD8 profile; later expanding clones leaned CD4+.

Sequences were obtained from PBMCs or a T cell subset sorted from them (not recorded which). The V and J genes are TRBV30 and TRBJ1-1; 7 nucleotides match TRBD1. The origin of this receptor is an adult woman who had mild COVID-19 (a few samples of this study predate the infection). Cell type and time point are not known. The CDR3 region has the DNA TGTGCCTCCACCGGGACAGAGCACACTGAAGCTTTCTTT. It yields the protein CASTGTEHTEAFF. The whole variable domain, remainder taken from reference TRBV30 and TRBJ1-1, is SQTIHQWPATLVQPVGSPLSLECTVEGTSNPNLYWYRQAAGRGLQLLFYSVGIGQISSEVPQNLSASRPQDRQFILSSKKLLLSDSGFYLCASTGTEHTEAFFGQGTRLTVV.